This entry concerns a single TCR beta chain. Its target is unknown. CDR1 and CDR2 from the germline V gene are LGHDT and YNNKEL (reference sequence). V lost 1 base and J lost 8, with 15 bases in between. The CDR3 is made up of 15 amino acids. This sample was included in a study of T cell responses to AZD1222 COVID-19 vaccine. Findings of the study overall: Along spike, vaccine-associated CD4 TCRs were found throughout, with dominance at 160-218 and 743-854. Variant regions that are unmutated are reportedly the target of nearly half of spike-specific TCRs. Two doses of AZD1222 preceded a rise in Spike-specific TCR breadth and depth. Baseline testing showed seropositivity in only a handful of AZD1222 recipients.

The protocol was immunoSEQ multiplex PCR, while the TCRdb copy is restricted to in-frame clones and leaves out a portion. The sample carries tens of thousands of clones, about 94% recorded once. This receptor was obtained from an adult who received the AZD1222 COVID-19 vaccine. V and J are TRBV3-1 (or the pseudogene TRBV3-2) and TRBJ2-1; either TRBD1 or TRBD2 may fit D (6 bases each). The specimen was peripheral blood, collected 28 days after the second AZD1222 dose. The CDR3 DNA reads as TGTGCCAGCAGCCAAGCGGGGGCCGTAGGGGATGAGCAGTTCTTC. It codes for CASSQAGAVGDEQFF.